This entry describes one T cell receptor (beta chain). Its antigen is still unknown. The data were obtained in a study of PD-1 blockade in classical Hodgkin lymphoma. Time point in this sample: cycle 4 day 1 (C4D1), after 5 to 7 weeks of nivolumab. Exposure to brentuximab vedotin varied, and each patient had relapsed following autologous stem cell transplantation. Sequenced by immunoSEQ multiplex PCR; TCRdb stores in-frame clones only, minus some. The sample holds approximately 110,000 clones; around nine tenths are singletons and the top ten take 15% to 20%. Findings and caveats of the study: Repertoire differences have undefined causes, possibly disease activity or prior therapy.

The CDR3 has 16 residues. Per germline, CDR1 SGHDT and CDR2 YYEEEE. Trimming took 2 bases from V and 4 from J, leaving 15 bases between them. The TCR was taken from a human donor with classical Hodgkin lymphoma. The chain carries TRBV5-6 and TRBJ2-2; D possibly corresponds to TRBD1 (6 bases). Sequencing used peripheral blood mononuclear cells (PBMCs), obtained before the fourth cycle of nivolumab. The CDR3 coding sequence is TGTGCCAGCAGCTTTTTTACAGGGTCTGCCACCGGGGAGCTGTTTTTT. It yields the protein CASSFFTGSATGELFF.